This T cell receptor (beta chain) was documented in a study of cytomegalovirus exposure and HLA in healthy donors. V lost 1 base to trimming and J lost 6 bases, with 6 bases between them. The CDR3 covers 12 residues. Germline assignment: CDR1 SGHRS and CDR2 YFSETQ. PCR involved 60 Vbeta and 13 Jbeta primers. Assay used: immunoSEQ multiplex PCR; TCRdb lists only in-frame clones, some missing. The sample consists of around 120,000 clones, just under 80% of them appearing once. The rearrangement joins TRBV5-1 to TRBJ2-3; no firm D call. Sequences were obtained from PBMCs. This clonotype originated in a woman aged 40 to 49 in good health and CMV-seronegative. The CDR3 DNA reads TGCGCCAGCAGCTTGTTTTCGGATACGCAGTATTTT. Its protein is CASSLFSDTQYF.